The T cell receptor (beta chain) under discussion was sequenced for a study of control samples from healthy donors and cancer patients. The repertoire was sequenced with immunoSEQ multiplex PCR; TCRdb's copy has only in-frame clones and lacks some. The sample includes some 120,000 clones, roughly 90% of them seen just once. The sample taken for sequencing was blood. The TCR was taken from a man aged 18 to 30 in good health.

The CDR3 coding sequence is TGCAGCTTTACTGAGGGCACTGAAGCTTTCTTT. Its translation: CSFTEGTEAFF. The chain joins TRBV29-1 to TRBJ1-1; D is ambiguous. Trimming left V 8 bases short and J 4 bases short, with 11 bases between. Germline V gene sequence: CDR1 SQVTM, CDR2 ANQGSEA. This CDR3 spans 11 amino acids.